This passage covers 5 T cell receptor beta chains from one sample sequenced in a study of early T cells in non-severe SARS-CoV-2 infection. TCRdb used MiXCR to reprocess the 5' RACE reads, holding one entry per CDR3 protein. The sample lists 95,000 to 110,000 distinct CDR3 sequences, over 8.5% occurring once. The specimen was whole blood. These receptors all stem from an adult who was a healthcare worker with PCR-confirmed SARS-CoV-2 infection or an uninfected control (not recorded which).

This sequence joins TRBV20-1 and TRBJ1-6; D not certain. The CDR3 contains 12 residues. Per the germline V gene, CDR1 is DFQATT and CDR2 is SNEGSKA (reference sequence). V lost 5 bases and J lost 7, with 9 bases in between. The CDR3 is CSALPPNSPLHF. The CDR3 bases are TGCAGTGCTCTACCGCCCAATTCACCCCTCCACTTT.

This clonotype was seen at least ten times. The V gene is TRBV3-1, the J gene TRBJ2-3, with 9 positions matching TRBD1. The CDR3 is 16 amino acids. V gave up 5 bases and J gave up 3 bases; unmatched junction bases: 9. Germline values: CDR1 LGHDT, CDR2 YNNKEL (reference sequence). The CDR3 DNA sequence: TGTGCCAGCAGCGCCTCAACCGGGACAGGGACAGATACGCAGTATTTT. Encoded protein: CASSASTGTGTDTQYF.

This clonotype was counted many times. The chain uses TRBV5-6 and TRBJ2-5; 10 bases are shared with TRBD1. Trimming removed 4 bases from V and 5 bases from J; junction bases left unmatched: 2. Germline values: CDR1 SGHDT, CDR2 YYEEEE. The CDR3 totals 13 residues. The CDR3 nucleotides are TGTGCCAGCAGCGGGACAGGGGCTGAGACCCAGTACTTC. Translated, it gives CASSGTGAETQYF.

This clonotype was recorded at least ten times. The chain joins TRBV20-1 to TRBJ2-1, with 8 nucleotides matching TRBD2. V shed 4 bases, J shed 3 bases, and the junction held 5 bases outside the gene matches. Germline CDR1 and CDR2: DFQATT and SNEGSKA (reference sequence). The CDR3 is 14 amino acids. The CDR3 DNA reads as TGCAGTGCTACCGGCGGGAGGAACTACAATGAGCAGTTCTTC. This sequence encodes CSATGGRNYNEQFF.

This clonotype was recorded many times. J is TRBJ2-2 and V is TRBV11-2; maybe TRBD1 (5 bases). Trimming removed 6 bases from V and 4 bases from J, with 12 bases in between. Germline V gene sequence: CDR1 SGHAT, CDR2 FQNNGV. The CDR3 spans 14 residues. CDR3 nucleotides: TGTGCCAGCAGACCCCAGGGTAGCACCGGGGAGCTGTTTTTT. This sequence encodes CASRPQGSTGELFF. The entire variable domain, with the rest obtained from reference TRBV11-2 and TRBJ2-2, is as follows: EAGVAQSPRYKIIEKRQSVAFWCNPISGHATLYWYQQILGQGPKLLIQFQNNGVVDDSQLPKDRFSAERLKGVDSTLKIQPAKLEDSAVYLCASRPQGSTGELFFGEGSRLTVL.